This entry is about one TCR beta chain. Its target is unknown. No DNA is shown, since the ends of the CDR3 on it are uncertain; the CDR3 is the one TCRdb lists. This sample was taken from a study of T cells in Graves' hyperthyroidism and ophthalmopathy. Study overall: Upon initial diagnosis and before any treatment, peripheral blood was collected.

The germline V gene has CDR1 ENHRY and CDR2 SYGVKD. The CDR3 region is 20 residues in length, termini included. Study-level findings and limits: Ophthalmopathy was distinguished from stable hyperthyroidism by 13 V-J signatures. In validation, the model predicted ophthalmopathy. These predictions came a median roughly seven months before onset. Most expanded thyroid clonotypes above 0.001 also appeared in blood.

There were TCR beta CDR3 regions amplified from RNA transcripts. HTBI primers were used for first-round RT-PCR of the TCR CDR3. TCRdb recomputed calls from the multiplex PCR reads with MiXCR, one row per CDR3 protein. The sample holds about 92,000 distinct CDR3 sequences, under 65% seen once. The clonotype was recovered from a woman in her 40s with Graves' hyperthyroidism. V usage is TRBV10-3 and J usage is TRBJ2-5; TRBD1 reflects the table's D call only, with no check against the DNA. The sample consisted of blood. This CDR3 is CAISLGTEYGYTFGPGTQYF.